This record looks at one T cell receptor (beta chain) sequence and its context. What it recognizes is unknown. The CDR3 totals 17 residues. Germline CDR1 is SGHAT and CDR2 is FQNNGV. Trimming removed 1 base from V and 0 bases from J, with 15 bases in between. It was with 60 Vbeta and 13 Jbeta primers that the PCR ran. Sequenced by immunoSEQ multiplex PCR; TCRdb stores in-frame clones only, minus some. This table has roughly 180,000 clones, roughly 85% appearing once. This sample stems from a study of cytomegalovirus exposure and HLA in healthy donors. Study outcomes and limitations: It was in a later analysis that TCR association rates were seen to vary by HLA locus, highest for DRB1 and lowest for HLA-C. Reportedly, fewer N-insertions than the roughly 700-donor mean appeared in an Asian-associated ancestry cluster in a later analysis.

The material sequenced was PBMCs. The source of this sequence is a man in his late teens or twenties in good health and CMV-seropositive. V and J are TRBV11-2 and TRBJ2-5, with D possibly being TRBD1 (6 bases). This chain's CDR3 is CASSLVTHRVNQETQYF. The CDR3 bases are TGTGCCAGCAGCTTAGTAACCCACAGGGTAAACCAAGAGACCCAGTACTTC.